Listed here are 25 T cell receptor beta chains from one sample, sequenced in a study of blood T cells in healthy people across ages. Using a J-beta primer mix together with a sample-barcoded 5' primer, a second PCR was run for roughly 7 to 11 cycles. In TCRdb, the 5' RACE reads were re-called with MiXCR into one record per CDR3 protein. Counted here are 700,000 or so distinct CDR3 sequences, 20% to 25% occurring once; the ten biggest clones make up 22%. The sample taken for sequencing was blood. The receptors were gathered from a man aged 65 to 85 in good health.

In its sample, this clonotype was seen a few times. The DNA of the CDR3 is TGTGCCAGCAGCGGAGGGGAGGCGGGAAACACCATATATTTT. This sequence encodes CASSGGEAGNTIYF. The chain employs TRBV9 and TRBJ1-3; the D gene is possibly TRBD1 (5 bases). V was trimmed by 3 bases and J by 4 bases, leaving 11 bases between them. This CDR3 has 14 residues. Germline CDR1 and CDR2: SGDLS and YYNGEE.

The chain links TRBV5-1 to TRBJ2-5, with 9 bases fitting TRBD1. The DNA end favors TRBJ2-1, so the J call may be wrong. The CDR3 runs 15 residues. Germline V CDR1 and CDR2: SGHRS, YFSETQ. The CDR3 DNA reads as TGCGCCAGCAGCCTTCCCGGGACAGGGAAAAATGAGCAGTTCTTC. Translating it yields CASSLPGTGKNEQFF.

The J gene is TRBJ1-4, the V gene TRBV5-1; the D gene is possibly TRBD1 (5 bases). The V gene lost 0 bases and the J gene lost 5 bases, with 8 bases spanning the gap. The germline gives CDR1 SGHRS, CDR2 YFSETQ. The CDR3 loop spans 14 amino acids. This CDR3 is CASSLVGENEKLFF. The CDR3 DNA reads TGCGCCAGCAGCTTGGTAGGGGAGAATGAAAAACTGTTTTTT.

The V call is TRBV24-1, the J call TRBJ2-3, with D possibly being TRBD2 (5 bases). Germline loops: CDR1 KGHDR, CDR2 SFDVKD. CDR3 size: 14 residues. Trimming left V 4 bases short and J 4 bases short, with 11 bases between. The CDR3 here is CATSERVGADTQYF. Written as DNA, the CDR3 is TGTGCCACCAGTGAGCGGGTTGGGGCAGATACGCAGTATTTT.

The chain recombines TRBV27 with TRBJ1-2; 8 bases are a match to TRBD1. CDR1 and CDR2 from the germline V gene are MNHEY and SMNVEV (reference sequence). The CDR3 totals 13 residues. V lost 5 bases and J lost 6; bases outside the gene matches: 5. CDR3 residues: CASSKLDRDGYTF. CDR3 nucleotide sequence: TGTGCCAGCAGTAAACTGGACAGGGATGGCTACACCTTC.

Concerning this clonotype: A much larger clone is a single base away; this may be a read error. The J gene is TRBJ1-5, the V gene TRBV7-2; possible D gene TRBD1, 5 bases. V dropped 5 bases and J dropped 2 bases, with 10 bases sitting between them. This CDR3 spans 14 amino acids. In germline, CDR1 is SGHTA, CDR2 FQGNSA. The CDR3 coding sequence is TGTGCCAGCAGCATCTTGACAGGCAATCAGCCCCAGCATTTT. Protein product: CASSILTGNQPQHF.

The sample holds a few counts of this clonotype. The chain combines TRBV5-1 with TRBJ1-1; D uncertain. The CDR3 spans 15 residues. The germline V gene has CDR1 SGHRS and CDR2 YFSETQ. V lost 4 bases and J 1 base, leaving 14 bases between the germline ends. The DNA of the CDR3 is TGCGCCAGCAGCGCCGCTCAAATCTGGAACACTGAAGCTTTCTTT. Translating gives CASSAAQIWNTEAFF.

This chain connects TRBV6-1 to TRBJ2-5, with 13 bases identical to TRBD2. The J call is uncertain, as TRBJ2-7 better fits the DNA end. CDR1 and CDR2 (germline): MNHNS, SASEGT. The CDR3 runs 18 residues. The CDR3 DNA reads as TGTGCCAGCAGTGAACAACTAGCGGGAGGGTCTTTATCCTACGAGCAGTACTTC. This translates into CASSEQLAGGSLSYEQYF.

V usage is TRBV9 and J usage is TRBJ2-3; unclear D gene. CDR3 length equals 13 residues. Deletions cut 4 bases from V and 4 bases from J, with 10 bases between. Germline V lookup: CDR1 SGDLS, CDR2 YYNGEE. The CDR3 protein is CASSSRAPDTQYF. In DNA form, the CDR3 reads TGTGCCAGCAGCTCCCGGGCCCCAGATACGCAGTATTTT.

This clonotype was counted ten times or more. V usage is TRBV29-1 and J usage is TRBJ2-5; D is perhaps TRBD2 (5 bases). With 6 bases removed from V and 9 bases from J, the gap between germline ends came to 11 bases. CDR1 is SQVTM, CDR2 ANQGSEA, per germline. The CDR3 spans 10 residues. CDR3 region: CSVGLEAQYF. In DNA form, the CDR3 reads TGCAGCGTGGGCTTGGAGGCCCAGTACTTC.

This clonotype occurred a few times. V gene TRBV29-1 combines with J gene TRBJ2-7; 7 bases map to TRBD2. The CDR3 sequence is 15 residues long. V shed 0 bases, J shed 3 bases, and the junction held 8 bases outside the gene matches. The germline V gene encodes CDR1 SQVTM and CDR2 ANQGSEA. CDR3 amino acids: CSVEDSQGLHYEQYV. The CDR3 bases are TGCAGCGTTGAAGATTCGCAGGGACTACACTACGAGCAGTACGTC.

The CDR3 DNA reads as TGTGCCAGCAGCCTTGAGACAGGGAAAGCTTTCTTT. Its protein is CASSLETGKAFF. This rearrangement joins TRBV7-9 to TRBJ1-1; 7 bases fit TRBD1. There are 12 residues in the CDR3. V dropped 5 bases and J dropped 9; count of bases not matched to a gene: 6. Germline CDR1 SEHNR, CDR2 FQNEAQ (reference sequence).

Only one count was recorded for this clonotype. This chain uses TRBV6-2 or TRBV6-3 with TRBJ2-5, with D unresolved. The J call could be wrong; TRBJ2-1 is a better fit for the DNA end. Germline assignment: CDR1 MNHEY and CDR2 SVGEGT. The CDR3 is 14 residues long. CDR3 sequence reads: CATFPGSGWNEQFF. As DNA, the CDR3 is TGTGCCACCTTCCCCGGGTCTGGATGGAATGAGCAGTTCTTC.

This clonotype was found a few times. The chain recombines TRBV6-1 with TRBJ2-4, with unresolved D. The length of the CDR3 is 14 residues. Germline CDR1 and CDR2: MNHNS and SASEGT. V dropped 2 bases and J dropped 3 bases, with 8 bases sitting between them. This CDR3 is CASSESVDKNIQYF. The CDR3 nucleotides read TGTGCCAGCAGTGAATCGGTTGACAAAAACATTCAGTACTTC.

CDR3 bases: TGTGCCAGCAGCCCACGGGCAGCTGAAAAACTGTTTTTT. The encoded protein is CASSPRAAEKLFF. This chain joins TRBV7-2 and TRBJ1-4; D is ambiguous. CDR3 length: 13 amino acids. CDR1 is SGHTA and CDR2 is FQGNSA in the germline V gene. V dropped 5 bases and J dropped 7 bases, with 11 bases sitting between them.

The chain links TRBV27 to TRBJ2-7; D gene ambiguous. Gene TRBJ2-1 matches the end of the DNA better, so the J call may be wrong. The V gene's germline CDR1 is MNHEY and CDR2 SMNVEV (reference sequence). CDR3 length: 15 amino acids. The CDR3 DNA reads TGTGCCACCAGCCCCCTAGTCCCGCGATACAATGAGCAGTTCTTC. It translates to CATSPLVPRYNEQFF.

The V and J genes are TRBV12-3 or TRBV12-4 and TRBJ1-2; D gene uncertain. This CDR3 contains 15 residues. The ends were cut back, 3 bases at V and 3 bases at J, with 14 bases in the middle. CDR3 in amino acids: CASSFLQLGHYGYTF. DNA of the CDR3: TGTGCCAGCAGTTTTCTCCAGCTGGGCCACTATGGCTACACCTTC.

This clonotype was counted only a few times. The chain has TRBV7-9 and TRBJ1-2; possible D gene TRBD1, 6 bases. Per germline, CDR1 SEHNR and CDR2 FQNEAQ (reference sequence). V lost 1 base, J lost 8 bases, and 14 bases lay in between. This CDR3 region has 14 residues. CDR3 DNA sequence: TGTGCCAGCAGCTTAGAAGGGGGAGTAGGCGGCTACACCTTC. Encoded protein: CASSLEGGVGGYTF.

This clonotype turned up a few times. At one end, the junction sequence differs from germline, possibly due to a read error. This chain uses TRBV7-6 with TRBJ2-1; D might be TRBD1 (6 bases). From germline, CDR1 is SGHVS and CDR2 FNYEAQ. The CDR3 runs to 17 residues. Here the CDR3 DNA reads TGCGCCAGCAGCTTAAGGGGGAATTGGTGGGCTGCGGGTGAGCAGTTCTTC. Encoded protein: CASSLRGNWWAAGEQFF.

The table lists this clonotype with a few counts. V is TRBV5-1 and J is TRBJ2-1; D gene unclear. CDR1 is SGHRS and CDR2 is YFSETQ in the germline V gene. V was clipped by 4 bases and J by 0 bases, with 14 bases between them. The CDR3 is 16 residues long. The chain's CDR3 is CASSLEALPSYNEQFF. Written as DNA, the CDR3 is TGCGCCAGCAGCCTTGAAGCGCTACCCTCCTACAATGAGCAGTTCTTC.

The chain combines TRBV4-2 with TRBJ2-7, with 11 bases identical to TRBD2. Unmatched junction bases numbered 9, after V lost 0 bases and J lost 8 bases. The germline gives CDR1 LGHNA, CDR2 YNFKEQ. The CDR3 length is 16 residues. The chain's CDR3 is CASSQDGTSGPTKQYF. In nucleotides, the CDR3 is TGTGCCAGCAGCCAAGACGGGACTAGCGGCCCTACGAAGCAGTACTTC.

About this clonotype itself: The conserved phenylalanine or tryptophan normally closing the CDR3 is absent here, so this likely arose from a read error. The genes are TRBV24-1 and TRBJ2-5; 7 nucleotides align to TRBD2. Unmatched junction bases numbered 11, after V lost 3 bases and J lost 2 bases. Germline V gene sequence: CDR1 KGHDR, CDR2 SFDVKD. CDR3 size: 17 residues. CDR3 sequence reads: CATSDPRGSLTQETQYL. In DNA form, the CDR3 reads TGTGCCACCAGTGATCCCCGCGGGAGTTTAACTCAAGAGACCCAGTACCTC.

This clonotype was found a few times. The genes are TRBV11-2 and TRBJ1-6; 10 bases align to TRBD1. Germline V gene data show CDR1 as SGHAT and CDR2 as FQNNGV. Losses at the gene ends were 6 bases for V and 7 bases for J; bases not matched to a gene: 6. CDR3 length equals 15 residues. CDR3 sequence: CASRYSGQGNSPLHF. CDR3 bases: TGTGCCAGCAGATATTCGGGACAGGGGAATTCACCCCTCCACTTT.

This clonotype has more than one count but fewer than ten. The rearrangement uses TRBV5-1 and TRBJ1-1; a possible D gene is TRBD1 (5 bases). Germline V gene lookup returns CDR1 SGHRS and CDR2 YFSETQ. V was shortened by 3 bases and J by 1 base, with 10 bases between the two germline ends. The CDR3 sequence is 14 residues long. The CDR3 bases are TGCGCCAGCAGCTCGACAGCTGGGAACACTGAAGCTTTCTTT. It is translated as CASSSTAGNTEAFF.

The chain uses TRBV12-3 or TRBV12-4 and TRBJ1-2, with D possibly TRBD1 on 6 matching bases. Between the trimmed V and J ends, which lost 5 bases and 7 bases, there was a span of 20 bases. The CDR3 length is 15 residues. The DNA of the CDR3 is TGTGCCAGCAGTCCACCAAATGAACAGGGTACTGGCTACACCTTC. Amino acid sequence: CASSPPNEQGTGYTF.